Listed here is a single T cell receptor (beta chain). What it binds is unknown. This record comes from a study of T cell responses to AZD1222 COVID-19 vaccine. Findings and caveats of the study: The study found vaccine-associated CD4 TCRs spanning spike, dominant at 160-218 and 743-854. At study baseline, merely five or six AZD1222 recipients were seropositive.

Clones were read by immunoSEQ multiplex PCR, and TCRdb kept only the in-frame ones, dropping some. The sample includes over 130,000 clones, roughly 89% seen only once; the top ten take approximately 4.8%. Germline V gene data show CDR1 as MDHEN and CDR2 as SYDVKM. The CDR3 extends over 14 amino acids. J was trimmed by 6 bases and V by 4 bases; bases with no gene match: 6. The receptor was derived from an adult in good health. The rearrangement links TRBV28 to TRBJ2-7; 10 bases agree with TRBD2. The specimen was peripheral blood, collected on day 0 of AZD1222 vaccination. The CDR3 loop is CASSSSTSGSEQYF. In DNA form, the CDR3 reads TGTGCCAGCAGTTCATCGACTAGCGGGTCCGAGCAGTACTTC.